This TCR beta chain was recorded in a study of breast tumors, draining lymph nodes, adjacent tissues. General observations from the study: Findings are consistent with lymph node origin and intratumoral expansion of most tumor T cells. Tumors had less TCR diversity than lymph nodes, more than nontumor tissue. Tumor T cell lymph node origin was a supported hypothesis, not proven. Compared with basal-like, luminal-like tumors shared significantly more repertoire with nontumor tissue.

At least ten counts were recorded for this clonotype. Its antigen is unidentified. TCRdb reanalysed the multiplex PCR reads using MiXCR and keeps one entry per CDR3 protein. The table has 180,000 or so distinct CDR3 sequences, around a third seen once. The lymph nodes were axillary draining lymph nodes from breast cancer patients. V was cut by 2 bases and J by 2 bases, with 13 bases left in between. Germline CDR1 is MNHNS and CDR2 is SASEGT. The CDR3 spans 16 residues. The material sequenced was axillary lymph node tissue. This sequence originates from a female donor with breast cancer. Some clones in this sample may be carry-over from other donors' samples. The J gene is TRBJ1-3, the V gene TRBV6-1, with D hard to call. This chain's CDR3 is CASSEPWQKTGNTIYF. DNA of the CDR3: TGTGCCAGCAGTGAACCCTGGCAGAAAACTGGAAACACCATATATTTT.